The following is a T cell receptor (beta chain) sequence with its context. This entry belongs to a study of CD8+CD57+ T cells in acquired aplastic anemia. CDR1 is WSHSY and CDR2 is SAAADI in the germline V gene. The ends were cut back, 2 bases at V and 8 bases at J, with 19 bases in the middle. This CDR3 has 16 amino acids. Using genomic DNA as the template, TCR beta VDJ and CDR3 profiling was carried out. TCRdb re-derived calls from the reads in MiXCR, one entry per CDR3 protein. The data hold around 140,000 distinct CDR3 sequences, with 40% to 45% observed a single time. The TCR comes from a human donor in good health, serving as a control. The chain couples TRBV10-2 to TRBJ2-1, with D possibly TRBD1 on 5 matching bases. Sequenced material: sorted CD4+, CD8+, or CD8+CD57+ T cells (not recorded which) from PBMCs. The CDR3 DNA follows: TGCGCCAGCAGTGAGACACGGCCCTTAACCAGGGATGAGCAGTTCTTC. Amino acid sequence: CASSETRPLTRDEQFF.